A single sample is the source of the 23 T cell receptor beta chains below, sequenced in a study of HIV-infected patients and healthy controls. Reverse transcription used around 500 ng RNA and constant-region primers for alpha and beta. Using multiplexing indices, alpha and beta chain libraries were generated apart by chain-specific third strand synthesis. TCRdb independently ran MiXCR on the 5' RACE reads; one entry per CDR3 protein. The sample includes fewer than 11,000 distinct CDR3 sequences, roughly 5.2% of them seen just once. All unsorted peripheral T cells were captured because whole blood was used without fractionation. The sequences come from blood, collected before antiretroviral therapy. The receptors derive from an adult with HIV infection.

This clonotype has a count of ten or more. The V call is TRBV7-6, the J call TRBJ2-2, with 7 bases that match TRBD2. The V gene's germline CDR1 is SGHVS and CDR2 FNYEAQ. Germline trimming cut 5 bases from V and 6 bases from J; bases unmatched to any gene: 9. The CDR3 sequence is 15 residues long. CDR3 coding DNA: TGTGCCAGCAGCCGAATTGGACTAGGACCCGGGGAGCTGTTTTTT. It translates to CASSRIGLGPGELFF.

This clonotype was recorded at least ten times. The chain uses TRBV7-6 and TRBJ2-3; TRBD2 agrees at 8 bases. V lost 3 bases to trimming and J lost 4 bases; unmatched junction nucleotides: 3. The germline V gene encodes CDR1 SGHVS and CDR2 FNYEAQ. The CDR3 has 14 residues. CDR3 loop: CASSLTSESDTQYF. CDR3 bases: TGTGCCAGCAGCTTGACTAGCGAGTCAGATACGCAGTATTTT.

This clonotype is labeled as medium-sized. The chain has TRBV7-2 and TRBJ2-1, with 9 bases matching TRBD2. CDR3 length equals 16 residues. J gave up 0 bases and V 5 bases, and 5 bases lay outside the gene matches. From germline, CDR1 is SGHTA and CDR2 FQGNSA. CDR3 sequence reads: CASSPISGSSYNEQFF. The DNA of the CDR3 is TGTGCCAGCAGCCCAATTAGCGGGAGCTCCTACAATGAGCAGTTCTTC.

This clonotype was recorded many times. This chain uses TRBV7-2 with TRBJ2-5; the D gene is possibly TRBD1 (6 bases). There are 15 residues in the CDR3. Germline V gene data show CDR1 as SGHTA and CDR2 as FQGNSA. V lost 6 bases to trimming and J lost 0 bases, with 14 bases between them. As DNA, the CDR3 is TGTGCCAGCAGTCTCCAGCAGGGGTACCAAGAGACCCAGTACTTC. This sequence encodes CASSLQQGYQETQYF.

The genes are TRBV20-1 and TRBJ1-2; 7 bases are shared with TRBD1. From germline, CDR1 is DFQATT and CDR2 SNEGSKA (reference sequence). The length of the CDR3 is 13 residues. Trimming removed 5 bases from V and 6 bases from J; junction bases left unmatched: 9. CDR3 in amino acids: CSALTGLAHGYTF. CDR3 DNA sequence: TGCAGTGCTCTGACAGGGTTGGCGCATGGCTACACCTTC.

At least ten counts were recorded for this clonotype. The V gene is TRBV19, the J gene TRBJ2-1, with D possibly TRBD2 on 5 matching bases. The germline CDR1 and CDR2 sequences are LNHDA and SQIVND (reference sequence). CDR3 length: 14 residues. V was shortened by 4 bases and J by 6 bases, with 13 bases between the two germline ends. CDR3 amino acids: CASSRGVGPNEQFF. In DNA form, the CDR3 reads TGTGCCAGTAGTAGGGGAGTTGGGCCCAATGAGCAGTTCTTC.

Ten or more counts support this clonotype. The genes are TRBV28 and TRBJ2-5; D is possibly TRBD2 (5 bases). This CDR3 is built from 15 residues. Trimming took off 0 bases at V and 0 bases at J, with 8 bases between the two ends. Germline V gene data show CDR1 as MDHEN and CDR2 as SYDVKM. The chain's CDR3 is CASSLWGADQETQYF. The DNA of the CDR3 is TGTGCCAGCAGTTTATGGGGAGCAGACCAAGAGACCCAGTACTTC.

This clonotype was observed many times. CDR3 nucleotides: TGCAGCGTTGATGGGGGGTTCTGGGCCGGGGATACGCAGTATTTT. Encoded protein: CSVDGGFWAGDTQYF. The chain couples TRBV29-1 to TRBJ2-3; perhaps TRBD2 as D (6 bases). The germline V gene has CDR1 SQVTM and CDR2 ANQGSEA. Deletions cut 3 bases from V and 6 bases from J, with 19 bases between. The CDR3 runs 15 residues.

This clonotype was counted many times. The chain recombines TRBV19 with TRBJ2-1; D is unresolved. Germline assignment: CDR1 LNHDA and CDR2 SQIVND (reference sequence). The V end was cut by 5 bases, the J end by 7 bases, with 15 bases between. The CDR3 is made up of 14 amino acids. This CDR3 is CASSSNRARNEQFF. The CDR3 DNA sequence: TGTGCCAGTAGTTCAAACCGGGCCCGAAATGAGCAGTTCTTC.

This clonotype was detected ten times or more. The chain links TRBV9 to TRBJ2-5, with a possible D match to TRBD2 (7 bases). The CDR3 length is 16 residues. Germline V gene lookup returns CDR1 SGDLS and CDR2 YYNGEE. Trimming took 0 bases from V and 0 from J, leaving 12 bases between them. CDR3 amino acids: CASSVAGGRYQETQYF. Written as DNA, the CDR3 is TGTGCCAGCAGCGTAGCGGGGGGCCGATACCAAGAGACCCAGTACTTC.

This clonotype rates as medium-sized (0.01 to 0.1%). The chain joins TRBV7-2 to TRBJ2-7, with D unclear. Trimming took 1 base from V and 0 from J, leaving 7 bases between them. Germline V gives CDR1 SGHTA, CDR2 FQGNSA. The CDR3 extends over 14 amino acids. The CDR3 sequence is CASSLVSASYEQYF. The CDR3 DNA reads TGTGCCAGCAGCTTAGTGTCAGCCTCCTACGAGCAGTACTTC. The whole variable domain, filled in from reference TRBV7-2 and TRBJ2-7, reads GAGVSQSPSNKVTEKGKDVELRCDPISGHTALYWYRQSLGQGLEFLIYFQGNSAPDKSGLPSDRFSAERTGGSVSTLTIQRTQQEDSAVYLCASSLVSASYEQYFGPGTRLTVT.

The chain joins TRBV7-9 to TRBJ2-2; D perhaps matches TRBD2 (6 bases). The CDR3 consists of 16 residues. Germline-derived CDR1 and CDR2 are SEHNR and FQNEAQ (reference sequence). The V end lost 10 bases, the J end lost 0 bases, and 18 bases lay between the germline ends. The CDR3 DNA reads TGTGCCACCTCGAGGGCTAGCGTAGCGAACACCGGGGAGCTGTTTTTT. This codes for CATSRASVANTGELFF.

Turning to this clonotype: This could be a read error, since a much larger clone is one nucleotide away. This chain links TRBV4-2 with TRBJ2-7; D possibly corresponds to TRBD2 (6 bases). The CDR3 has 14 residues. Germline CDR1 LGHNA, CDR2 YNFKEQ. The DNA for the CDR3 is TGTGCCGGCAGCCAAGATCCGGGGGACTACGAGCAGTACTTC. Protein: CAGSQDPGDYEQYF.

This clonotype has at least ten counts. The V gene is TRBV15, the J gene TRBJ2-1, with 7 bases identical to TRBD2. After removal of 4 bases from V and 4 bases from J, the junction contained 4 bases not matched to a gene. This CDR3 contains 14 residues. The germline V gene has CDR1 LNHNV and CDR2 YYDKDF (reference sequence). CDR3 in amino acids: CATSKTGLYNEQFF. As DNA, the CDR3 is TGTGCCACCAGCAAAACGGGACTATACAATGAGCAGTTCTTC.

This clonotype is labeled medium-sized. V and J are TRBV6-2 or TRBV6-3 and TRBJ2-1; no firm D call. Between the trimmed V and J ends, which lost 3 bases and 8 bases, there was a span of 8 bases. The CDR3 has 12 amino acids. Germline loops: CDR1 MNHEY, CDR2 SVGEGT. The CDR3 here is CASSYAIHEQFF. CDR3 coding DNA: TGTGCCAGCAGTTATGCGATACATGAGCAGTTCTTC.

This clonotype ranks as medium-sized (0.01 to 0.1%). CDR3 region: CASSQGAGGNQPQHF. DNA of the CDR3: TGCGCCAGCAGCCAAGGGGCAGGGGGCAATCAGCCCCAGCATTTT. This chain joins TRBV4-1 and TRBJ1-5; TRBD1 is a possible D gene (6 bases). This CDR3 has 15 amino acids. Germline V gene sequence: CDR1 MGHRA, CDR2 YSYEKL. Trimming shortened V by 1 base and J by 2 bases, and 9 bases separated the two germline ends.

This clonotype appeared many times. The chain combines TRBV6-1 with TRBJ2-7; D ambiguous. CDR1 MNHNS and CDR2 SASEGT come from the germline V gene. CDR3 length: 14 amino acids. The V and J ends lost 7 bases and 5 bases respectively, with 18 bases between them. For the CDR3, the DNA is TGTGCCAGCATCACAGACCTCAACTACGACGAGCAGTACTTC. The encoded protein is CASITDLNYDEQYF.

In its sample, this clonotype was seen many times. The V gene is TRBV28, the J gene TRBJ1-6; 7 bases agree with TRBD1. Germline CDR1 and CDR2: MDHEN and SYDVKM. The CDR3 has 16 residues. The trim removed 4 bases at V and 0 bases at J, leaving 3 bases unmatched. CDR3 region: CASSYTGVSYNSPLHF. DNA of the CDR3: TGTGCCAGCAGTTATACAGGGGTCTCCTATAATTCACCCCTCCACTTT.

At least ten counts were recorded for this clonotype. This chain joins TRBV6-5 and TRBJ1-1, with 7 positions matching TRBD1. V shed 0 bases, J shed 2 bases, and the junction held 6 bases outside the gene matches. The CDR3 has 16 amino acids. Germline assignment: CDR1 MNHEY and CDR2 SVGAGI. CDR3 nucleotides: TGTGCCAGCAGTTACTCCGGACAGGCCATCAACACTGAAGCTTTCTTT. Its protein is CASSYSGQAINTEAFF.

This clonotype appeared many times. This chain joins TRBV19 and TRBJ2-1, with TRBD2 identical over 7 bases. This CDR3 is built from 11 residues. CDR1 and CDR2 from the germline V gene are LNHDA and SQIVND (reference sequence). Trimming took 8 bases from V and 6 from J; bases not matched to a gene: 1. CDR3 sequence (DNA): TGTGCCAGTGGGGGGGGCAATGAGCAGTTCTTC. This encodes CASGGGNEQFF.

The chain is built from TRBV14 and TRBJ2-1, with D possibly being TRBD2 (5 bases). V was pared by 3 bases and J by 1 base, with 10 bases between. The CDR3 is 15 residues long. Germline V gene data show CDR1 as SGHDN and CDR2 as FVKESK. The CDR3 DNA is TGTGCCAGCAGCCACAGCGGTTGGTCCTACAATGAGCAGTTCTTC. Protein: CASSHSGWSYNEQFF.

This clonotype was recorded many times. This chain uses TRBV6-1 with TRBJ1-4, with D tentatively TRBD1 (6 bases). V gave up 2 bases and J gave up 7 bases, with 14 bases separating them. Per the germline V gene, CDR1 is MNHNS and CDR2 is SASEGT. The CDR3 spans 15 residues. The DNA for the CDR3 is TGTGCCAGCAGTGAAAGCCTTGGACAGACTGAAAAACTGTTTTTT. Translating gives CASSESLGQTEKLFF.

Turning to this clonotype: It may be a read error: a sequence one base away is much more abundant. This chain uses TRBV12-3 or TRBV12-4 with TRBJ1-1, with TRBD1 matching over 10 bases. The J segment lost 4 bases and the V segment lost 7 bases, leaving 9 bases of the junction unmatched. The CDR3 totals 15 residues. The CDR3 spells CASTRPGQGSTEAFF. The CDR3 region has the DNA TGTGCCAGCACACGACCGGGACAGGGGTCCACTGAAGCTTTCTTT.